This T cell receptor beta chain was observed in a study of cytomegalovirus exposure and HLA in healthy donors (dated by TCRdb to 2017 to 2019). For the study in its entirety: An earlier analysis of roughly 500 of the donors reported about 290 Gb of sequence data and 100 million to 130 million unique TCR beta sequences from some 180 million T cells. In a later analysis, previously published TCR beta repertoires from 500 to 750 donors were re-analyzed and high-resolution HLA genotyping was added so that TCR occurrence patterns could be studied. HLA typing included class I and class II loci at four-digit resolution. Roughly five DR-DQ haplotypes were handled as single units for association and clustering because linkage in the cohort was strong. The study was designed to test whether signatures of past pathogen exposure could be identified by cataloging public T cell receptors. The genetic ancestry cluster associated with self-reported Caucasian donors included 81% of the roughly 390 genotyped donors. The study used immunosequencing to profile the T cell repertoires of several hundred subjects and linked those repertoires to cytomegalovirus serostatus. To predict cytomegalovirus infection status, the study brought together high-throughput TCR immunosequencing, statistical association of individual TCRs with disease status, and machine learning. An earlier analysis of approximately 640 of the donors applied high-throughput TCR beta sequencing to assess whether each TCR beta V gene segment acted as functional or pseudogenic. Alongside the repertoire data, information on donor age, sex, ethnicity and CMV serostatus was compiled. Roughly 320 gigabases of sequencing data and tens of millions of unique TCR sequences made up an early release that covered fewer than 650 HLA-typed donors. The number of donors typed differed by locus, with 629-630 for A, B, C, DRB1 and DQB1, roughly 520 for DQA1, nearly 610 for DPA1, and some 440 for DPB1. In addition to the first cohort of approximately 650 subjects, a separate validation cohort of 100 to 150 different subjects was used. Every repertoire in the discovery cohort had been generated on one and the same sequencing platform. Rather than using new phenotypic data, the later analysis identified candidate immune exposures from TCR beta sequences and from how often those sequences occurred across donors. Among 350 to 400 genotyped donors of the cohort, an average of about 240,000 unique TCR beta nucleotide sequences were sequenced per donor, roughly a sixth of them non-productive. A later genetic analysis used genome-wide SNP genotypes for 398 of the 666 donors, treating that subset as a discovery cohort.

The library was generated by the immunoSEQ multiplex PCR assay. A mixture of 60 forward primers for TCR Vbeta segments and 13 reverse primers for TCR Jbeta segments was used in the multiplex PCR. The CDR3 region of rearranged TCR beta genes was amplified from genomic DNA with a multiplex PCR assay. The amplified TCR beta libraries were sequenced on the Illumina HiSeq System as 87-base-pair reads. The authors' pipeline ran thus. Across the 670 or so repertoires, a later analysis counted approximately 83 million unique TCR beta chains, roughly 11 million of which were shared by at least two donors. A nearest-neighbor algorithm error-corrected the raw reads and collapsed the reads into unique sequences, merging closely related sequences to remove PCR and sequencing errors. To assign V, D and J gene segments, CDR3 sequences were aligned to IMGT reference sequences. For a sequence to be retained, at least a six-nucleotide match to both a V gene segment and a J gene segment was required. Rearrangements were called productive when the CDR3 lacked stop codons and stayed in frame with V and J; all others were non-productive. CDR3 was defined by IMGT convention, running from the second conserved V-encoded cysteine to the conserved J-encoded phenylalanine. The earlier analysis of approximately 500 of the donors excluded sequences that lacked an unambiguous match to a single V gene segment. An earlier analysis of 550 to 650 of the donors classified V segments as functional when productive rearrangements were above 56.7% and as segregating when the standard deviation between donors was above 5%. A statistical classification framework was developed to diagnose cytomegalovirus status using the catalog of TCR beta chain sequences. A later analysis assigned V and J genes by comparing TCR nucleotide sequences with IMGT/GENE-DB human TR gene sequences. Using the TCRdist pipeline, a later analysis assigned CDR3 sequences along with most-parsimonious VDJ recombination scenarios. In a later analysis, each TCR beta chain was defined by its CDR3 amino acid sequence together with its V-gene family, and reads lacking a unique V-gene family were excluded. As a way to deal with suspected cross-contamination and a sequencing artifact, a later analysis dropped hundreds of nucleotide sequences that were highly shared and had low generation probability. For each public chain, a later analysis derived a clonal expansion index from normalized ranks of inferred template counts within each repertoire. Generation probabilities in a later analysis came from a VDJ recombination model fitted to out-of-frame rearrangements, and those results were checked against IGoR. In a later analysis, hypergeometric tests were used to score TCR-TCR, TCR-HLA and TCR-CMV co-occurrence, with a repertoire-size bias correction applied to TCR pairs. In a later analysis, false discovery rates were estimated by permuting HLA or CMV assignments 20 times. In a later analysis, co-occurring TCRs were grouped using DBSCAN, with TCRdist sequence similarity added in when clustering inside HLA-allele-positive subsets. Co-occurrence clustering excluded repertoires with fewer than 30,000 or more than 120,000 public chains, plus five with anomalous nucleotide sharing. As stored in TCRdb, this immuneACCESS dataset retains in-frame rearrangements with V and J assigned. A fraction of the clones does not appear; measured against another copy, unresolved V genes explain less than half of the discrepancy, and the remainder lacks a known reason. V and J calls and clone size come straight from that table; D and trimming were deduced from the DNA. The table for this sample lists about 200,000 clones. The ten largest make up roughly 6.7% of the sample.

Concerning this clone itself: No antigen is known for it.

In total, 600 or so healthy bone marrow donors made up the cohort. All cohort members were sampled while nominally healthy, although unrecorded immune exposures were likely present. The donor was CMV seronegative and belonged to the group of several hundred seronegative cohort members. A peripheral blood sample was collected from each donor, and TCR beta sequencing was performed on peripheral blood mononuclear cells. The Qiagen DNeasy Blood Extraction Kit was used to extract genomic DNA from the blood cell samples. CDR1 LNHDA and CDR2 SQIVND are derived from the germline V gene (reference sequence). The CDR3 numbers 14 residues from cysteine through phenylalanine. Only CDR3 DNA remains: 42 bases, in frame from the first base. V is shortened by 6 bases, J by 1 base, and the region joining them spans 12 bases. What the research found in general, with its limitations: In a later genetic analysis, a missense DCLRE1C variant was associated with V-gene and J-gene trimming of TCR beta chains, and the association was replicated in an independent cohort. In an earlier analysis of 587 of the donors, most TCR beta V segments were observed in productive rearrangements about 87% or about 30% of the time, broadly matching IMGT annotations. According to a later genetic analysis, donors in an Asian-associated ancestry cluster had fewer N-insertions in productive TCRs than the approximately 610-donor mean. In vitro tests confirmed that a few of the cytomegalovirus-associated TCR beta chains recognize cytomegalovirus antigens. Correlated functional status among segregating V segments might reflect linkage disequilibrium, but an unknown experimental factor could not be ruled out. According to a later analysis, TCR association rates differed among HLA loci, with DRB1 alleles showing the most associated TCRs and HLA-C alleles showing the fewest. In the study, about 150 TCR beta chains were listed as associated with cytomegalovirus. Roughly uniform sequencing depth across donors was assumed in presence/absence analyses, although this assumption may not hold. In a later analysis, HLA-associated TCR beta chains were found to be more clonally expanded and to have lower generation probabilities than equally common non-associated chains. The authors suggested that the approach could potentially be extended to other disease states and immunological phenotypes. Because counts were too low, about 15 rarely observed V segments, including chromosome 9 orphons, were left out of the earlier analysis of 500 to 750 of the donors. While some public TCRs were present in many individuals, most TCR sequences turned up only very rarely across donors. A group of highly shared sequence variants was considered likely to be a technical artifact of the sequencing pipeline. When HLA alleles, especially DR and DQ, strongly co-occurred, attributing TCR associations to individual alleles was difficult. Several of the top co-occurrence clusters appeared to be linked to parvovirus B19, influenza, CMV and Epstein-Barr virus, according to a later analysis. Most CMV-associated TCR beta chains appeared to be HLA-restricted in a later analysis, and the HLA associations seemed to be driven largely by CMV exposure. Specific HLA alleles were associated with 15,000 to 20,000 TCR beta sequences at a false discovery rate of 0.05 in a later analysis. Because the 87-base-pair reads could not distinguish some IMGT-functional V segments, including TRBV6-2 and TRBV6-3, those segments were excluded. In both the original and validation cohorts, the classifier was reported to diagnose cytomegalovirus status with high specificity and sensitivity. Because HLA typing was unavailable for some donors at each locus, only the typed subset was used in association tests. A further reported finding was that TCR beta sequences accurately predicted the HLA-A and HLA-B alleles for most subjects in the first cohort. For the cohort, immune exposure information was limited to CMV serostatus. In this cohort, only TCR beta chains were sequenced, and detectable features were limited by the absence of alpha or paired-chain data.

The rearrangement combines TRBV19 with TRBJ1-1; the D gene identity is not certain. Sequenced: PBMCs. The clonotype was recovered from a man aged 30-40 years in good health and CMV-seronegative. For the CDR3, the sequence is CASRKEDGNTEAFF. The DNA sequence reads TGTGCCAGTAGAAAGGAGGACGGGAACACTGAAGCTTTCTTT. The reference TRBV19 and TRBJ1-1 proteins fill in what lies around the CDR3, so the full variable domain reads DGGITQSPKYLFRKEGQNVTLSCEQNLNHDAMYWYRQDPGQGLRLIYYSQIVNDFQKGDIAEGYSVSREKKESFPLTVTSAQKNPTAFYLCASRKEDGNTEAFFGQGTRLTVV.